This T cell receptor (beta chain) originates from a study of cytomegalovirus exposure and HLA in healthy donors. Donors counted as nominally healthy when sampled, yet unrecorded immune exposures were likely. Germline values: CDR1 SGHRS, CDR2 YFSETQ. Trimming removed 4 bases from V and 1 base from J, with 15 bases in between. The CDR3 runs 15 residues. Study results and limitations: Some public TCRs appeared in many individuals, while most sequences were rare. The investigators catalogued 150 to 200 TCR beta chains as cytomegalovirus-associated.

Points on this clone: Its antigen is currently unknown.

The PCR contained 60 Vbeta and 13 Jbeta primers. The data were produced by immunoSEQ multiplex PCR, yet TCRdb's version contains in-frame clones alone and is incomplete. Here the sample spans over 120,000 clones, around 82% being singletons. The chain employs TRBV5-1 and TRBJ2-7, with TRBD2 as a possible D gene (5 bases). The sequencing sample was made of PBMCs. This clonotype was sampled from a man aged 50-60 years in good health and CMV-seronegative. The CDR3 DNA reads as TGCGCCAGCAGCCCCCATTCGGGGAAGTCCTACGAGCAGTACTTC. This gives the protein CASSPHSGKSYEQYF.